The 23 T cell receptor beta chains below come from one sample, sequenced in a study of blood T cell repertoires in COVID-19. TCRdb's table, derived via immunoSEQ multiplex PCR, lists solely in-frame clones and lacks some. Among hundreds of thousands of clones listed, 80% to 90% were seen once. Source material: PBMCs or T cells enriched from blood (not recorded which). The receptors shown here come from a woman between 18 and 29 years old who had recovered from COVID-19.

The genes are TRBV6-1 and TRBJ2-7; D perhaps matches TRBD2 (5 bases). This CDR3 is built from 12 residues. Germline V lookup: CDR1 MNHNS, CDR2 SASEGT. V shed 3 bases and J shed 3 bases, with 6 bases lying between them. The CDR3 sequence is CASSDRGYEQYF. The CDR3 bases are TGTGCCAGCAGTGATCGGGGCTACGAGCAGTACTTC.

This clone was detected only a few times. The chain is built from TRBV9 and TRBJ1-2; no clear D. Between the trimmed V and J ends, which lost 4 bases and 1 base, there was a span of 17 bases. Germline CDR1 SGDLS, CDR2 YYNGEE. This CDR3 is built from 16 residues. The chain's CDR3 is CASSSSEYDDNYGYTF. The CDR3 DNA reads as TGTGCCAGCAGCTCTAGTGAGTACGACGATAACTATGGCTACACCTTC.

The chain couples TRBV7-9 to TRBJ2-2, with 7 bases that match TRBD1. Germline assignment: CDR1 SEHNR and CDR2 FQNEAQ (reference sequence). CDR3 length equals 17 residues. J was trimmed by 0 bases and V by 5 bases; bases with no gene match: 9. CDR3 nucleotide sequence: TGTGCCAGCAGCCCAAATACAGGGGCCACGAACACCGGGGAGCTGTTTTTT. Amino acid sequence: CASSPNTGATNTGELFF.

V and J are TRBV27 and TRBJ1-6; 9 bases agree with TRBD1. The length of the CDR3 is 17 residues. V shed 0 bases, J shed 11 bases, and the junction held 11 bases outside the gene matches. Germline CDR1 MNHEY, CDR2 SMNVEV (reference sequence). For the CDR3, the DNA is TGTGCCAGCAGTTTATCATCCCCGGGACAGGGCTTTCCACCCCTCCACTTT. It encodes CASSLSSPGQGFPPLHF.

This chain links TRBV5-1 with TRBJ1-6; D is undetermined. CDR3 length: 12 residues. The ends were cut back, 0 bases at V and 9 bases at J, with 4 bases in the middle. CDR1 is SGHRS and CDR2 is YFSETQ in the germline V gene. As DNA, the CDR3 is TGCGCCAGCAGCTTGGTCGGTTCACCCCTCCACTTT. Residues: CASSLVGSPLHF.

The J gene is TRBJ2-4, the V gene TRBV4-1; maybe TRBD2 (6 bases). Deletions cut 2 bases from V and 0 bases from J, with 11 bases between. The CDR3 is 16 residues long. Germline-derived CDR1 and CDR2 are MGHRA and YSYEKL. Here the CDR3 reads CASSQLAGLAKNIQYF. The CDR3 DNA sequence: TGCGCCAGCAGCCAACTTGCGGGACTAGCCAAAAACATTCAGTACTTC.

The chain joins TRBV19 to TRBJ2-7, with TRBD2 as a possible D gene (6 bases). The CDR3 extends over 13 amino acids. CDR1 LNHDA and CDR2 SQIVND come from the germline V gene (reference sequence). The V end lost 5 bases, the J end lost 2 bases, and 10 bases lay between the germline ends. The CDR3 reads CASSPGGTYEQYF. The CDR3 bases are TGTGCCAGTAGTCCCGGAGGGACCTACGAGCAGTACTTC.

The chain has TRBV6-5 and TRBJ1-2, with D uncertain. CDR1 and CDR2 (germline): MNHEY, SVGAGI. Trimming took off 5 bases at V and 1 base at J, with 5 bases between the two ends. The CDR3 has 12 amino acids. CDR3 region: CASSRVNYGYTF. The CDR3 nucleotides read TGTGCCAGCAGTCGAGTTAACTATGGCTACACCTTC.

The J gene is TRBJ1-5, the V gene TRBV24-1; D unresolved. CDR3 size: 16 residues. The V gene's germline CDR1 is KGHDR and CDR2 SFDVKD. V was cut by 3 bases and J by 0 bases, with 11 bases left in between. This CDR3 is CATSDSPASSNQPQHF. For the CDR3, the DNA is TGTGCCACCAGTGATAGCCCCGCCTCTAGCAATCAGCCCCAGCATTTT.

The rearrangement uses TRBV11-2 and TRBJ1-2; D possibly corresponds to TRBD1 (5 bases). The CDR3 contains 13 residues. V lost 3 bases and J lost 7, with 12 bases in between. Per the germline V gene, CDR1 is SGHAT and CDR2 is FQNNGV. CDR3 in DNA: TGTGCCAGCAGCTTTCGGGGACTTGGTGGCTACACCTTC. It specifies CASSFRGLGGYTF.

This sequence joins TRBV3-1 (or the pseudogene TRBV3-2) and TRBJ1-4; no firm D call. Germline V gene lookup returns CDR1 LGHDT and CDR2 YNNKEL (reference sequence). V was cut by 2 bases and J by 7 bases, with 11 bases left in between. The CDR3 is made up of 14 amino acids. The CDR3 bases are TGTGCCAGCAGCCAACAGAGGGTTGGTGAAAAACTGTTTTTT. Amino acid sequence: CASSQQRVGEKLFF.

The chain couples TRBV18 to TRBJ1-3; D unclear. Germline CDR1 and CDR2: KGHSH and LQKENI. The CDR3 spans 14 residues. The V end was cut by 2 bases, the J end by 4 bases, with 9 bases between. Here the CDR3 reads CASSPEASGNTIYF. The CDR3 bases are TGTGCCAGCTCACCAGAGGCGTCCGGAAACACCATATATTTT.

V usage is TRBV6-5 and J usage is TRBJ1-2; possibly TRBD1 for D (5 bases). V lost 7 bases to trimming and J lost 4 bases, with 19 bases between them. This CDR3 has 15 residues. Germline assignment: CDR1 MNHEY and CDR2 SVGAGI. The CDR3 region has the DNA TGTGCCAGCAAACCGGGGGAGACACCGACCTATGGCTACACCTTC. It encodes CASKPGETPTYGYTF.

This sequence joins TRBV14 and TRBJ2-1; TRBD2 matches 12 bases. The ends lost 0 bases at V and 6 bases at J; junction bases unmatched: 6. The CDR3 has 17 amino acids. Germline assignment: CDR1 SGHDN and CDR2 FVKESK. The CDR3 reads CASSQDLASGGANEQFF. The DNA of the CDR3 is TGTGCCAGCAGCCAAGATTTAGCTAGCGGGGGGGCCAATGAGCAGTTCTTC.

The chain uses TRBV5-1 and TRBJ2-5, with TRBD1 as a possible D gene (5 bases). Per germline, CDR1 SGHRS and CDR2 YFSETQ. V was trimmed by 0 bases and J by 4 bases, leaving 10 bases between them. This CDR3 comprises 14 residues. Here the CDR3 reads CASSLGGRRETQYF. In DNA form, the CDR3 reads TGCGCCAGCAGCTTGGGGGGCAGGAGAGAGACCCAGTACTTC.

This rearrangement joins TRBV2 to TRBJ1-4; D is perhaps TRBD1 (5 bases). The germline CDR1 and CDR2 sequences are SNHLY and FYNNEI. The CDR3 loop spans 14 amino acids. The V gene lost 11 bases and the J gene lost 4 bases, with 17 bases spanning the gap. The CDR3 sequence: CASLAGLINEKLFF. CDR3 nucleotide sequence: TGTGCCTCCCTGGCGGGACTGATTAATGAAAAACTGTTTTTT.

The V call is TRBV19, the J call TRBJ1-2, with a weak D call TRBD1 (5 bases). V was shortened by 3 bases and J by 7 bases, with 9 bases between the two germline ends. This CDR3 contains 12 residues. In germline, CDR1 is LNHDA, CDR2 SQIVND (reference sequence). The CDR3 DNA reads as TGTGCCAGTAGTATCGGGGGAAGTGGCTACACCTTC. Residues: CASSIGGSGYTF.

This clone has just one count. This chain links TRBV5-1 with TRBJ2-6; maybe TRBD1 (5 bases). Germline values: CDR1 SGHRS, CDR2 YFSETQ. This CDR3 comprises 19 residues. Trimming removed 4 bases at V and 0 bases at J, with 20 bases between. The CDR3 sequence is CASSAGGQGPSSGANVLTF. The CDR3 bases are TGCGCCAGCAGCGCCGGTGGTCAGGGCCCGAGCTCTGGGGCCAACGTCCTGACTTTC. Complete variable domain (other parts from reference TRBV5-1 and TRBJ2-6): KAGVTQTPRYLIKTRGQQVTLSCSPISGHRSVSWYQQTPGQGLQFLFEYFSETQRNKGNFPGRFSGRQFSNSRSEMNVSTLELGDSALYLCASSAGGQGPSSGANVLTFGAGSRLTVL.

This clone has a handful of counts. The chain uses TRBV7-9 and TRBJ2-2; TRBD2 matches at 10 bases. CDR1 SEHNR and CDR2 FQNEAQ come from the germline V gene (reference sequence). The CDR3 totals 16 residues. V lost 1 base, J lost 6 bases, and 5 bases stayed unmatched. This chain's CDR3 is CASSLDLAGDSGELFF. Here the CDR3 DNA reads TGTGCCAGCAGCTTAGACCTAGCGGGGGATTCCGGGGAGCTGTTTTTT.

The chain is built from TRBV4-1 and TRBJ1-5, with a weak D call TRBD1 (5 bases). In germline, CDR1 is MGHRA, CDR2 YSYEKL. V lost 0 bases, J lost 6 bases, and 15 bases lay in between. There are 16 residues in the CDR3. The DNA for the CDR3 is TGCGCCAGCAGCCAAGAGGGGCCCCAGGGCGGTCAGCCCCAGCATTTT. Amino acids: CASSQEGPQGGQPQHF.

V is TRBV2 and J is TRBJ1-5; possible D gene TRBD1, 5 bases. Germline V gene sequence: CDR1 SNHLY, CDR2 FYNNEI. This CDR3 is built from 15 residues. Trimming cost V 6 bases and J 0 bases, with 12 bases left between them. CDR3 sequence: CASRETAPSNQPQHF. CDR3 coding DNA: TGTGCCAGCAGAGAGACAGCGCCTAGCAATCAGCCCCAGCATTTT.

This rearrangement joins TRBV2 to TRBJ2-3; 10 nucleotides align to TRBD1. Germline V gene sequence: CDR1 SNHLY, CDR2 FYNNEI. The CDR3 consists of 14 residues. V was pared by 6 bases and J by 6 bases, with 6 bases of the junction left unmatched. The CDR3 nucleotides are TGTGCCAGCAGGGACAGGGGGGGAAGGGATACGCAGTATTTT. Its translation: CASRDRGGRDTQYF.

The rearrangement joins TRBV15 to TRBJ1-2, with D possibly being TRBD1 (5 bases). Germline values: CDR1 LNHNV, CDR2 YYDKDF (reference sequence). V was trimmed by 3 bases and J by 6 bases, leaving 20 bases between them. The CDR3 spans 16 residues. The CDR3 sequence is CATSRTSQDYVDGYTF. In DNA form, the CDR3 reads TGTGCCACCAGCAGGACCTCACAGGATTACGTCGATGGCTACACCTTC.